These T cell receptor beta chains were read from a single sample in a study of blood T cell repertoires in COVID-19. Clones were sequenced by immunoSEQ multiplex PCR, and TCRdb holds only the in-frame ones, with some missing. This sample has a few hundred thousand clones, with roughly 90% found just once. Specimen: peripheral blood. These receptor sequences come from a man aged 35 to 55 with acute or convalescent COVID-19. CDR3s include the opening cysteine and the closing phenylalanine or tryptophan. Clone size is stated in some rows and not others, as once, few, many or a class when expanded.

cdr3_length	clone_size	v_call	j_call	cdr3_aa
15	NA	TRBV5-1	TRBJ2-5	CASSLATGGQETQYF
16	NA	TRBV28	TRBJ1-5	CASSSRTGDSNQPQHF
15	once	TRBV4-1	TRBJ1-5	CASSQVWQNNQPQHF
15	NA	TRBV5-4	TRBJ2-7	CASSDGQGVAYEQYF
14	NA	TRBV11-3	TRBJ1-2	CASSVGETNYGYTF
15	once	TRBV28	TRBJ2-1	CASSKTSGNNNEQFF
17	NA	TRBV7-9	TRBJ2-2	CASSPYKAGNLTGELFF
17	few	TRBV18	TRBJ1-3	CASSPLTGGAFGNTIYF
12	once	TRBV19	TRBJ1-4	CASSTKNEKLFF
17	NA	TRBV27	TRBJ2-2	CASRIQGRSANTGELFF
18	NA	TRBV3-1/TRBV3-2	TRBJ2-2	CASSQVVLFRELTGELFF
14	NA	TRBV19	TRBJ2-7	CASSTTGISYEQYF
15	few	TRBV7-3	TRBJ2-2	CASSSSGGRTGELFF
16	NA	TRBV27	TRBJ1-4	CASSPWADGSNEKLFF
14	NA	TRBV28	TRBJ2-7	CATRTSGRAREQYF
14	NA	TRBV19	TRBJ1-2	CASSMADRGPGYTF
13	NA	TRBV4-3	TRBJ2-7	CASSPRVFMEQYF
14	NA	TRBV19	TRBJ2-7	CASSWTSGSYEQYF
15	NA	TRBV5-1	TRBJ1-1	CASSSTGVTNTEAFF
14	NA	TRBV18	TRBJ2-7	CASSPETGSYEQYF
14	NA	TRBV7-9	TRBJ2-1	CASSFRQGWNEQFF
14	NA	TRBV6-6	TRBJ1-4	CASSGQGFNEKLFF
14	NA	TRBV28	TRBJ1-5	CASSLATDNQPQHF
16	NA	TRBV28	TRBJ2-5	CASSLVSFRYQETQYF
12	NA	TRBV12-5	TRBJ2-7	CASGFRAYEQYF
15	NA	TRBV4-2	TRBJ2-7	CASSYRLAQGGGQYF
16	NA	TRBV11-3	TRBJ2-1	CASSSRLAGGRNEQFF
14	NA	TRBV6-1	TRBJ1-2	CASSEATANYGYTF
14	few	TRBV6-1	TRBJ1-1	CASSEGYRGAEAFF
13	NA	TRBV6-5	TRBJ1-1	CASRNTGGTEAFF
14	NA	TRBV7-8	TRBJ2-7	CASRERDIFSEQYF
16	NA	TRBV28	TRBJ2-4	CASSDLWTGRGNIQYF
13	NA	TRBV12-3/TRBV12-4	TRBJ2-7	CARVLGSSYEQYF
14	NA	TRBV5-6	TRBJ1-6	CASSWTVRNSPLHF
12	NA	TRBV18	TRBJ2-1	CASSDRGDEQFF
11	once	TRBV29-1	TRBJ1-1	CSVIYSSEAFF
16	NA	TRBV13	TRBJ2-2	CASSTDRGPSTGELFF
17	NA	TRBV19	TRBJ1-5	CASSIFAGEPSNQPQHF
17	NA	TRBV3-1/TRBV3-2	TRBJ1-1	CASSQEGGRGLGTEAFF
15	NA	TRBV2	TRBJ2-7	CASREGLNTNYEQYF
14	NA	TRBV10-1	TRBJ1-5	CASRNTGVGQPQHF
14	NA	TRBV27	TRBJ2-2	CASSLRLVAGELFF
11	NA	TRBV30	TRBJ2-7	CAWNTGGEQYF
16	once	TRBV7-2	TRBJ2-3	CASSLVGQASTDTQYF
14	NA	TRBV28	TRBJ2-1	CASSPGTGINEQFF
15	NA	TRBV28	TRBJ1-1	CASRNTGAPNTEAFF
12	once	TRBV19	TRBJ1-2	CASTPGVAGYTF